Below are 17 T cell receptor beta chains sequenced from a single sample in a study of blood T cell repertoires in COVID-19. Only in-frame clones appear in the TCRdb table, and some are missing; sequencing was by immunoSEQ multiplex PCR. This sample has more than 110,000 clones, with roughly 85% found just once. Sequencing input: peripheral blood. The source of these receptors is a man aged 50 or older with acute or convalescent COVID-19.

The chain is built from TRBV28 and TRBJ2-7, with 7 bases matching TRBD1. The CDR3 is 13 residues long. In germline, CDR1 is MDHEN, CDR2 SYDVKM. The ends lost 6 bases at V and 6 bases at J; junction bases unmatched: 8. CDR3 nucleotides: TGTGCCAGCAGCCGAAGGACAGGATCCGAGCAGTACTTC. It codes for CASSRRTGSEQYF.

Only one count was recorded for this clone. The J gene is TRBJ2-7, the V gene TRBV5-1; a weak D match, TRBD1 (6 bases). CDR1 and CDR2 from the germline V gene are SGHRS and YFSETQ. The V end was cut by 0 bases, the J end by 6 bases, with 13 bases between. There are 14 residues in the CDR3. CDR3 amino acids: CASSLDRVGREQYF. The CDR3 DNA reads TGCGCCAGCAGCTTGGACAGGGTAGGGCGCGAGCAGTACTTC.

This clone has only one observation. The V gene is TRBV19, the J gene TRBJ1-5, with 9 positions matching TRBD1. The CDR3 runs to 14 residues. Per the germline V gene, CDR1 is LNHDA and CDR2 is SQIVND (reference sequence). Trimming took 7 bases from V and 4 from J; bases not matched to a gene: 5. The CDR3 spells CASKTGTGNQPQHF. In DNA, the CDR3 is TGTGCCAGTAAAACCGGGACAGGGAATCAGCCCCAGCATTTT.

The chain couples TRBV30 to TRBJ1-1, with D hard to call. There are 10 residues in the CDR3. With 3 bases removed from V and 11 bases from J, the gap between germline ends came to 10 bases. Looked up from germline, CDR1 is GTSNPN and CDR2 is SVGIG (reference sequence). The CDR3 region has the DNA TGTGCCTGGAGCGGTAACGGGGCTTTCTTT. This codes for CAWSGNGAFF.

V usage is TRBV3-1 (or the pseudogene TRBV3-2) and J usage is TRBJ1-2; 10 positions match TRBD1. V shed 1 base, J shed 6 bases, and the junction held 5 bases outside the gene matches. Germline V lookup: CDR1 LGHDT, CDR2 YNNKEL (reference sequence). This CDR3 has 15 amino acids. CDR3 residues: CASSQVGTGDDGYTF. The DNA for the CDR3 is TGTGCCAGCAGCCAAGTCGGGACAGGGGATGATGGCTACACCTTC.

The chain joins TRBV4-2 to TRBJ1-2; D might be TRBD1 (5 bases). Looked up from germline, CDR1 is LGHNA and CDR2 is YNFKEQ. CDR3 length: 16 amino acids. V lost 4 bases to trimming and J lost 8 bases, with 23 bases between them. The CDR3 region is CASSRVQEGAPNGYTF. CDR3 bases: TGTGCCAGCAGCCGCGTACAGGAGGGAGCCCCTAACGGCTACACCTTC.

This clone was seen just once. The chain carries TRBV13 and TRBJ2-3; the match to TRBD1 covers 9 bases. The CDR3 consists of 14 residues. The germline CDR1 and CDR2 sequences are PRHDT and FYEKMQ (reference sequence). V lost 5 bases to trimming and J lost 6 bases; unmatched junction nucleotides: 6. This CDR3 reads CASSAPGQGDTQYF. DNA for the CDR3: TGTGCCAGCAGCGCGCCGGGACAGGGCGATACGCAGTATTTT.

The V and J genes are TRBV2 and TRBJ2-7, with TRBD1 matching 7 bases. Germline V lookup: CDR1 SNHLY, CDR2 FYNNEI. The CDR3 has 13 amino acids. Trimming at V came to 2 bases and at J to 3 bases, leaving 1 base not matched to a gene. This CDR3 reads CASSERGLYEQYF. CDR3 nucleotide sequence: TGTGCCAGCAGTGAAAGGGGGCTCTACGAGCAGTACTTC.

V is TRBV6-5 and J is TRBJ1-4; no firm D call. The CDR3 is made up of 13 amino acids. Germline V gives CDR1 MNHEY, CDR2 SVGAGI. Trimming took off 5 bases at V and 6 bases at J, with 10 bases between the two ends. The CDR3 protein is CASSPGYYEKLFF. CDR3 DNA sequence: TGTGCCAGCAGTCCAGGATACTATGAAAAACTGTTTTTT.

The chain recombines TRBV6-1 with TRBJ1-2; 7 bases line up with TRBD1. Germline assignment: CDR1 MNHNS and CDR2 SASEGT. The CDR3 spans 16 residues. Germline trimming cut 1 base from V and 4 bases from J; bases unmatched to any gene: 9. Written as DNA, the CDR3 is TGTGCCAGCAGTGAAGACGGGACAGCATATTCCTATGGCTACACCTTC. This encodes CASSEDGTAYSYGYTF.

This chain joins TRBV6-6 and TRBJ1-2, with D perhaps TRBD1 (5 bases). The germline V and J ends were trimmed by 2 bases and 8 bases, with 21 bases remaining between them. Germline CDR1 reads MNHNY; CDR2 reads SVGAGI (reference sequence). CDR3 length: 16 residues. The CDR3, as DNA: TGTGCCAGCAGTTACCGTAGGACAAGGGCTGACGGAGGCTACACCTTC. As protein: CASSYRRTRADGGYTF.

V is TRBV27 and J is TRBJ1-1, with TRBD1 matching 10 bases. The trim removed 5 bases at V and 5 bases at J, leaving 8 bases unmatched. This CDR3 contains 15 residues. Germline V gives CDR1 MNHEY, CDR2 SMNVEV (reference sequence). The CDR3, as DNA: TGTGCCAGCAGTGCGAGACAGGGGGCAATTACTGAAGCTTTCTTT. It encodes CASSARQGAITEAFF.

The chain joins TRBV4-1 to TRBJ2-7; maybe TRBD1 (6 bases). The CDR3 length is 14 residues. Trimming shortened V by 4 bases and J by 2 bases, and 12 bases separated the two germline ends. CDR1 MGHRA and CDR2 YSYEKL come from the germline V gene. The CDR3 nucleotides read TGCGCCAGCAGCCTAAGACAGGCCGCCTACGAGCAGTACTTC. Amino acids: CASSLRQAAYEQYF.

The chain employs TRBV24-1 and TRBJ2-5, with 8 positions matching TRBD1. Germline CDR1 KGHDR, CDR2 SFDVKD. CDR3 length equals 15 residues. Trimming took 5 bases from V and 5 from J; bases not matched to a gene: 9. This chain's CDR3 is CATSGQTGVWETQYF. Here the CDR3 DNA reads TGTGCCACCAGTGGTCAGACAGGGGTTTGGGAGACCCAGTACTTC.

The V gene is TRBV12-5, the J gene TRBJ1-6; D uncertain. CDR1 is LGHNT and CDR2 is FRNRAP in the germline V gene. Deletions cut 2 bases from V and 8 bases from J, with 7 bases between. The CDR3 sequence is 13 residues long. CDR3 residues: CASGLTGDSPLHF. CDR3 DNA sequence: TGTGCTAGTGGTTTGACCGGGGATTCACCCCTCCACTTT.

This clone qualifies as medium-sized. The V call is TRBV2, the J call TRBJ2-2, with 11 bases lining up with TRBD1. The CDR3 loop spans 14 amino acids. Germline CDR1 and CDR2: SNHLY and FYNNEI. After removal of 6 bases from V and 8 bases from J, the junction contained 5 bases not matched to a gene. In nucleotides, the CDR3 is TGTGCCAGCAGATTGGACAGGGGGCTAGGGGAGCTGTTTTTT. It yields the protein CASRLDRGLGELFF.

The V call is TRBV11-1, the J call TRBJ1-2; 9 bases line up with TRBD1. The V and J ends lost 3 bases and 4 bases, in that order; junction bases with no gene match: 6. CDR3 length: 15 amino acids. Germline CDR1 is SGHAT and CDR2 is FQDESV (reference sequence). CDR3 residues: CASSFTGQGTYGYTF. CDR3 bases: TGTGCCAGCAGCTTCACGGGACAGGGAACCTATGGCTACACCTTC.